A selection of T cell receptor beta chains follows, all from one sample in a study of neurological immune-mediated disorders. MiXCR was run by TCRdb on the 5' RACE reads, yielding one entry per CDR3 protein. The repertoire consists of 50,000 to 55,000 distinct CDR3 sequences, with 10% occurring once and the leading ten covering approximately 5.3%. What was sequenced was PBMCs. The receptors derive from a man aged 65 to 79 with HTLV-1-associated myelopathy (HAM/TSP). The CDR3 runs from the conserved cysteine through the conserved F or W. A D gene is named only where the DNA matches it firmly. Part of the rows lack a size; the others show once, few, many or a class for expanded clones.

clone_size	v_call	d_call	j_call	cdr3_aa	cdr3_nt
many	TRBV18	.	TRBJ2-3	CASSDLHRLSTDTQYF	TGTGCCAGCTCAGACCTCCACCGGTTAAGCACAGATACGCAGTATTTT
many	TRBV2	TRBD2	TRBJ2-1	CASSPTSGRQSF	TGTGCCAGCAGTCCCACTAGCGGGAGACAATCGTTC
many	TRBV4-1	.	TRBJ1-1	CASRGVTVNTEAFF	TGCGCCAGCAGGGGGGTAACAGTGAACACTGAAGCTTTCTTT
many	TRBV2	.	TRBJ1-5	CASSVGAINQPQHF	TGTGCCAGTAGCGTCGGAGCTATCAATCAGCCCCAGCATTTT
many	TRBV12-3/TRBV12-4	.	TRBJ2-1	CASSFGLSLNEQFF	TGTGCCAGCAGTTTCGGGCTGTCCCTGAATGAGCAGTTCTTC
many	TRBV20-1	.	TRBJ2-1	CSARLGHNEQFF	TGCAGTGCAAGGCTCGGACACAATGAGCAGTTCTTC
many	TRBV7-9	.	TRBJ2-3	CASSAIYTDTQYF	TGTGCCAGCAGCGCAATATACACAGATACGCAGTATTTT
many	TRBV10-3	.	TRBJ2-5	CAISDPGRLQETQYF	TGTGCCATCAGTGACCCTGGACGTCTCCAAGAGACCCAGTACTTC
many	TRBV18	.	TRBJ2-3	CASSMGPDTQYF	TGTGCCAGCTCAATGGGACCGGATACGCAGTATTTT
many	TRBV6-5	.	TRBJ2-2	CASSARSGTGELFF	TGTGCCAGCAGTGCTCGGAGCGGCACCGGGGAGCTGTTTTTT
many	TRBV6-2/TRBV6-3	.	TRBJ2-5	CASRGWETQYF	TGTGCCAGCAGGGGATGGGAGACCCAGTACTTC
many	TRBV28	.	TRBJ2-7	CATRIFYEQYF	TGTGCCACCAGGATCTTCTACGAGCAGTACTTC
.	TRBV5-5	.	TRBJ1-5	CPSSSTPRPDQRQHF	TGTCCCAGCAGCTCCACCCCAAGACCAGATCAGCGCCAGCATTTT
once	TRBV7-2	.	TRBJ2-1	CASSFLSSYNEQFF	TGTGCCAGCAGCTTCCTCAGCTCCTACAATGAGCAGTTCTTC
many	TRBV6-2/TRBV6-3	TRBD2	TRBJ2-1	CASSPGTTSYNEQFF	TGTGCCAGCAGCCCAGGGACTACATCCTACAATGAGCAGTTCTTC
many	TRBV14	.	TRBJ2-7	CASSQDLGGQSYEQYF	TGTGCCAGCAGCCAAGATCTCGGGGGACAGTCCTACGAGCAGTACTTC
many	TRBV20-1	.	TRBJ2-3	CSAAVVWGPDTQYF	TGCAGTGCGGCGGTGGTTTGGGGTCCAGATACGCAGTATTTT
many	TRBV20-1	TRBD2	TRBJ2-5	CSVTSGSRETQYF	TGCAGTGTGACTAGCGGGAGTAGGGAGACCCAGTACTTC
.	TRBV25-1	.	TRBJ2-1	CASRSLGVSYNEQFF	TGTGCCAGCAGGTCATTGGGGGTTTCCTACAATGAGCAGTTCTTC
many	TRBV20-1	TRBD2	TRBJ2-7	CSANRASGSQQYF	TGCAGTGCGAACCGGGCTAGCGGGAGCCAGCAGTACTTC
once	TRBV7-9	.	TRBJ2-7	CASSFYICSARPRKLTASYEQYF	.
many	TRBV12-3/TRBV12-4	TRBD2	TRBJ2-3	CASSLDSSGAMPTDTQYF	TGTGCCAGCAGTTTAGATAGTAGCGGGGCTATGCCCACAGATACGCAGTATTTT
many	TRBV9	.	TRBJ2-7	CASSAWGVSSYEQYF	TGTGCCAGCAGCGCCTGGGGGGTAAGCTCCTACGAGCAGTACTTC
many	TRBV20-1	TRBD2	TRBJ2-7	CSATRTSASSYEQYF	TGCAGTGCTACTAGAACTAGCGCTAGCTCCTACGAGCAGTACTTC
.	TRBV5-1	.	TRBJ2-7	CASSEGPQGTTHF	TGCGCCAGCAGCGAAGGCCCCCAGGGGACGACGCACTTC
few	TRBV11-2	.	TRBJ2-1	CASSLERMLLNEQFF	TGTGCCAGCAGCTTAGAAAGGATGTTGTTAAATGAGCAGTTCTTC
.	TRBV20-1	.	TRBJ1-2	CSARDEGHGYTF	TGCAGTGCTAGAGATGAGGGGCATGGCTACACTTTC
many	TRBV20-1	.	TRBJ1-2	CSAPTQGPRSGYTF	TGCAGTGCCCCCACGCAGGGCCCACGCTCGGGCTACACCTTC
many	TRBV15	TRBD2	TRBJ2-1	CATSRELAGAPYEQFF	TGTGCCACCAGCAGAGAACTAGCGGGAGCCCCATACGAGCAGTTCTTC
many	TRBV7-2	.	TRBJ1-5	CASSLVQYNQPQHF	TGTGCCAGCAGCCTAGTCCAGTACAATCAGCCCCAGCATTTT
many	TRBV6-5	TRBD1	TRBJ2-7	CASSLPSGTGLREQYF	TGTGCCAGCAGCCTCCCTTCCGGGACAGGTTTGAGGGAGCAGTACTTC
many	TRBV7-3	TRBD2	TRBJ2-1	CASSLAAGSSYNEQFF	TGTGCCAGCAGCTTAGCAGCGGGGAGCTCCTACAATGAGCAGTTCTTC
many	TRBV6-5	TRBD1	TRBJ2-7	CASSPSDRERDEQYF	TGTGCCAGCAGTCCCTCGGACAGGGAAAGGGACGAGCAGTACTTC
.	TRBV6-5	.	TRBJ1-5	CASTEGGNQPQHF	TGTGCCAGCACCGAGGGGGGAAATCAGCCCCAGCATTTT
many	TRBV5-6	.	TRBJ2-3	CASSPVGGATQYF	TGTGCCAGCAGCCCCGTGGGGGGGGCTACGCAGTATTTT
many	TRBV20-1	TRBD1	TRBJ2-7	CSAGTGVNEQYF	TGCAGTGCCGGGACAGGGGTTAACGAGCAGTACTTC
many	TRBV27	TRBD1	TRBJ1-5	CASSASGTGDSYSNQPQHF	TGTGCCAGCAGTGCCTCCGGGACAGGGGATAGCTATAGCAATCAGCCCCAGCATTTT
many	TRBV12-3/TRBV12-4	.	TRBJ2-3	CASSWGLTNTQYF	TGTGCCAGCAGTTGGGGCCTAACGAATACGCAGTATTTT
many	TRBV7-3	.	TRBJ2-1	CASSLSGSGNEQFF	TGTGCCAGCAGCTTGAGTGGCAGCGGTAATGAGCAGTTCTTC
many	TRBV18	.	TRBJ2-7	CASSPPQGRSYEQYF	TGTGCCAGCTCACCACCGCAGGGACGATCCTACGAGCAGTACTTC
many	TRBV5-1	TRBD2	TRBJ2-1	CASSLGGRANNEQFF	TGCGCCAGCAGCTTGGGCGGGAGGGCTAACAATGAGCAGTTCTTC
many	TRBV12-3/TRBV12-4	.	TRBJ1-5	CASSFSSYSNQPQHF	TGTGCCAGCAGTTTCTCCAGCTATAGCAATCAGCCCCAGCATTTT
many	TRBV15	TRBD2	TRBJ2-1	CATSRDREGWNEQFF	TGTGCCACCAGCAGAGATAGGGAGGGGTGGAATGAGCAGTTCTTC
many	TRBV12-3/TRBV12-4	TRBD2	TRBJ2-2	CASSFATSGNTGELFF	TGTGCCAGCAGTTTTGCGACTAGCGGAAACACCGGGGAGCTGTTTTTT
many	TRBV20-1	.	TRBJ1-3	CSANGQISGNTIYF	TGCAGTGCTAATGGGCAGATCTCTGGAAACACCATATATTTT
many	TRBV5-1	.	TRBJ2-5	CASSLEAETQYF	TGCGCCAGCAGCTTGGAGGCGGAGACCCAGTACTTC
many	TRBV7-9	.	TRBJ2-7	CASSSPGTRRAHEQYF	TGTGCCAGCAGTTCTCCGGGAACCCGAAGGGCCCACGAGCAGTACTTC
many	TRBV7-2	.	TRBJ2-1	CASSRTAKGNEQFF	TGTGCCAGCAGCCGGACTGCGAAGGGGAATGAGCAGTTCTTC
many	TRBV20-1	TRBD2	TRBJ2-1	CSASPLAGGYNEQFF	TGCAGTGCTAGTCCGCTAGCGGGAGGTTACAATGAGCAGTTCTTC
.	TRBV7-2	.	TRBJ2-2	CASSLVSVGAGELFF	TGTGCCAGCAGCTTAGTTTCAGTGGGGGCCGGGGAGCTGTTTTTT
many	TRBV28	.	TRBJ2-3	CASTLRGVRGGSMRDTQYF	TGTGCCAGCACTTTAAGGGGGGTCCGGGGCGGGAGTATGAGAGATACGCAGTATTTT
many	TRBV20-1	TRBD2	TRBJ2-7	CSAMTSGRATSEQYF	TGCAGTGCTATGACTAGCGGGAGGGCCACATCCGAGCAGTACTTC
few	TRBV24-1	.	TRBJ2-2	CATSVDSTGELFF	TGTGCCACCAGTGTTGATTCCACCGGGGAGCTGTTTTTT
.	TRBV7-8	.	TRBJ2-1	CASSLNTVNEQFF	TGTGCCAGCAGCTTAAACACCGTCAATGAGCAGTTCTTC
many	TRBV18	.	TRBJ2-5	CASSPGVQETQYF	TGTGCCAGCTCCCCCGGAGTCCAAGAGACCCAGTACTTC
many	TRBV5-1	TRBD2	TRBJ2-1	CASSLGLAGDNEQFF	TGCGCCAGCAGCTTAGGACTAGCGGGAGACAATGAGCAGTTCTTC